The 22 T cell receptor beta chains given below trace back to one sample, sequenced in a study of blood T cells in healthy people across ages. A second PCR, run for roughly 7 to 12 cycles, used a sample-barcoded 5' primer plus a J-beta primer mix. Using its own MiXCR run on the 5' RACE reads, TCRdb lists one record per CDR3 protein. Of 1,500,000 or so distinct CDR3 sequences listed, around 59% are singletons. Sequenced material: blood. These receptors originate from a man aged 18 to 30 in good health.

The genes are TRBV5-6 and TRBJ1-2; D is uncertain. V lost 2 bases and J lost 1, with 15 bases in between. Looked up from germline, CDR1 is SGHDT and CDR2 is YYEEEE. The CDR3 contains 16 residues. Written as DNA, the CDR3 is TGTGCCAGCAGCTTCATAGCGGCACGGAATAACTATGGCTACACCTTC. This translates into CASSFIAARNNYGYTF.

The chain uses TRBV2 and TRBJ2-7; D unresolved. CDR3 length: 13 residues. CDR1 is SNHLY, CDR2 FYNNEI, per germline. V lost 10 bases and J lost 6, with 19 bases in between. CDR3 DNA: TGTGCCACCTATGGCACCACATTATCCGAGCAGTACTTC. This gives the protein CATYGTTLSEQYF.

The rearrangement uses TRBV29-1 and TRBJ2-1; 9 bases are shared with TRBD1. The CDR3 is 14 residues long. CDR1 and CDR2 from the germline V gene are SQVTM and ANQGSEA. The V gene end was trimmed by 4 bases and the J gene end by 7 bases; junction bases not matched to a gene: 8. Here the CDR3 DNA reads TGCAGCGTTGCCCTGGGACAGGGCTGGAATGAGCAGTTCTTC. As protein: CSVALGQGWNEQFF.

This sequence joins TRBV7-2 and TRBJ2-7; D is unresolved. Germline values: CDR1 SGHTA, CDR2 FQGNSA. V was clipped by 2 bases and J by 4 bases, with 21 bases between them. The CDR3 sequence is 17 residues long. The CDR3 here is CASSLKLMRKRPYEQYF. CDR3 nucleotide sequence: TGTGCCAGCAGCTTAAAGTTAATGCGTAAGAGGCCTTACGAGCAGTACTTC.

Worth noting for this clonotype: This may arise from a read error, as a much more abundant clone is one base away. The chain is built from TRBV3-1 and TRBJ2-2; possible D gene TRBD2, 6 bases. V gave up 1 base and J gave up 6 bases, with 15 bases separating them. The CDR3 consists of 16 residues. The germline CDR1 and CDR2 sequences are LGHDT and YNNKEL (reference sequence). The CDR3 region is CASSQVGTGGAGELFF. CDR3 in DNA: TGTGCCAGCAGCCAAGTCGGGACTGGCGGGGCCGGGGAGCTGTTTTTT.

This clonotype was counted a few times. The chain is built from TRBV20-1 and TRBJ1-2; D not resolved. The CDR3 is 15 residues long. Deletions cut 0 bases from V and 4 bases from J, with 15 bases between. Germline V CDR1 and CDR2: DFQATT, SNEGSKA (reference sequence). CDR3 bases: TGCAGTGCTAGAGATCGAACGAACTCCCCCTATGGCTACACCTTC. As protein: CSARDRTNSPYGYTF.

The chain uses TRBV27 and TRBJ2-4; 9 bases fit TRBD1. The J segment lost 8 bases and the V segment lost 5 bases, leaving 4 bases of the junction unmatched. The CDR3 is made up of 13 amino acids. Germline CDR1 and CDR2: MNHEY and SMNVEV (reference sequence). The CDR3 region has the DNA TGTGCCAGCAGTACGGACAGGGGAGACATTCAGTACTTC. It specifies CASSTDRGDIQYF.

This rearrangement joins TRBV11-1 to TRBJ2-1; D is unclear. The germline gives CDR1 SGHAT, CDR2 FQDESV (reference sequence). The CDR3 is made up of 15 amino acids. V was cut by 1 base and J by 5 bases, with 12 bases left in between. This CDR3 reads CASSLDLLGNNEQFF. For the CDR3, the DNA is TGTGCCAGCAGCTTAGACCTTTTGGGGAACAATGAGCAGTTCTTC.

The J gene is TRBJ2-6, the V gene TRBV4-3; D not resolved. V was pared by 4 bases and J by 0 bases, with 10 bases between. The CDR3 contains 16 residues. The germline V gene encodes CDR1 LGHNA and CDR2 YSLEER. The CDR3 loop is CASSRDPFSGANVLTF. For the CDR3, the DNA is TGCGCCAGCAGCCGTGATCCTTTCTCTGGGGCCAACGTCCTGACTTTC.

The chain uses TRBV12-3 or TRBV12-4 and TRBJ2-5; possible D gene TRBD2, 5 bases. The CDR3 contains 12 residues. Trimming removed 6 bases from V and 11 bases from J, with 16 bases in between. In nucleotides, the CDR3 is TGTGCCAGCAGAAGGACGGGAAGGGAGCAGTACTTC. Its protein is CASRRTGREQYF.

This chain connects TRBV6-5 to TRBJ2-1; D unclear. The germline V gene has CDR1 MNHEY and CDR2 SVGAGI. The CDR3 sequence is 16 residues long. The V end was cut by 2 bases, the J end by 0 bases, with 11 bases between. The CDR3 spells CASSYNRVSSYNEQFF. CDR3 nucleotide sequence: TGTGCCAGCAGTTACAATCGAGTTTCCTCCTACAATGAGCAGTTCTTC.

This clonotype was seen a handful of times. The chain is built from TRBV4-1 and TRBJ2-7, with D perhaps matching TRBD1 or TRBD2 (6 bases each). This CDR3 is 17 amino acids long. Between the trimmed V and J ends, which lost 4 bases and 0 bases, there was a span of 19 bases. Germline-derived CDR1 and CDR2 are MGHRA and YSYEKL. This CDR3 is CASSLEGVAVSSYEQYF. As DNA, the CDR3 is TGCGCCAGCAGCCTCGAGGGGGTAGCGGTAAGCTCCTACGAGCAGTACTTC.

This chain joins TRBV4-1 and TRBJ2-7; D unresolved. Germline lookup yields CDR1 MGHRA and CDR2 YSYEKL. Trimming removed 1 base at V and 2 bases at J, with 9 bases between. The CDR3 runs 14 residues. CDR3 region: CASSQVYPPYEQYF. In DNA, the CDR3 is TGCGCCAGCAGCCAAGTCTATCCACCCTACGAGCAGTACTTC.

The chain couples TRBV29-1 to TRBJ2-7; either TRBD1 or TRBD2 may fit D (5 bases each). The CDR3 extends over 13 amino acids. Germline CDR1 is SQVTM and CDR2 is ANQGSEA. The V and J ends lost 2 bases and 2 bases respectively, with 10 bases between them. CDR3 coding DNA: TGCAGCGTTGAAAGGGACGGTACCTACGAGCAGTACTTC. It specifies CSVERDGTYEQYF.

This sequence joins TRBV20-1 and TRBJ1-5, with D possibly TRBD1 on 5 matching bases. Germline CDR1 and CDR2: DFQATT and SNEGSKA (reference sequence). The V and J ends lost 2 bases and 3 bases respectively, with 20 bases between them. The CDR3 extends over 17 amino acids. The CDR3 sequence: CSARRLGANNVNQPQHF. In DNA form, the CDR3 reads TGCAGTGCTAGAAGGCTAGGGGCAAATAACGTCAATCAGCCCCAGCATTTT.

The V gene is TRBV27, the J gene TRBJ1-5; tentative D call: TRBD1 (6 bases). Trimming cost V 2 bases and J 6 bases, with 8 bases left between them. This CDR3 is built from 13 residues. Germline V gene data show CDR1 as MNHEY and CDR2 as SMNVEV (reference sequence). The CDR3 coding sequence is TGTGCCAGCAGTTTAAGGGGGTTTCAGCCCCAGCATTTT. Translation gives CASSLRGFQPQHF.

This clonotype was picked up a small number of times. This chain joins TRBV15 and TRBJ2-7; tentatively, D is TRBD1 (6 bases). Trimming left V 1 base short and J 2 bases short, with 9 bases between. This CDR3 contains 14 residues. CDR1 is LNHNV, CDR2 YYDKDF, per germline (reference sequence). As DNA, the CDR3 is TGTGCCACCAGCAGAGGTGGGACAACCTACGAGCAGTACTTC. Residues: CATSRGGTTYEQYF.

The CDR3 DNA follows: TGTGCCAGCAGAAGAGCGGGGGGAGGCGAGCAGTACTTC. Translation: CASRRAGGGEQYF. The rearrangement uses TRBV6-2 or TRBV6-3 and TRBJ2-4; TRBD2 matches at 9 bases. The DNA matches TRBJ2-7 better at its end, which makes the J call doubtful. Germline lookup yields CDR1 MNHEY and CDR2 SVGEGT. The CDR3 contains 13 residues.

The CDR3 region has the DNA TGTGCCAGCAGATCCGACAGGGGCTACTCCTACGAGCAGTACTTC. It encodes CASRSDRGYSYEQYF. The chain uses TRBV12-3 or TRBV12-4 and TRBJ2-7, with 8 bases lining up with TRBD1. The length of the CDR3 is 15 residues. With 6 bases clipped from V and 0 bases from J, the junction kept 7 bases outside the gene matches.

The V call is TRBV6-5, the J call TRBJ1-2, with D tentatively TRBD1 (5 bases). V lost 6 bases and J 8 bases, leaving 10 bases between the germline ends. Germline loops: CDR1 MNHEY, CDR2 SVGAGI. This CDR3 is 11 amino acids long. The CDR3 DNA sequence: TGTGCCAGCAGGGCAGGGCGCGGCTACACCTTC. It translates to CASRAGRGYTF.

V gene TRBV5-1 combines with J gene TRBJ2-4, with D uncertain. This CDR3 has 15 residues. Per germline, CDR1 SGHRS and CDR2 YFSETQ. V was clipped by 0 bases and J by 13 bases, with 20 bases between them. The CDR3 region has the DNA TGCGCCAGCAGCTTGGCTTCGGTCCGTCGCTCTGAGCAGTACTTC. Protein product: CASSLASVRRSEQYF.

V usage is TRBV5-1 and J usage is TRBJ2-1; no definite D call. Germline assignment: CDR1 SGHRS and CDR2 YFSETQ. The CDR3 has 14 amino acids. V was shortened by 1 base and J by 5 bases, with 10 bases between the two germline ends. The CDR3 loop reads CASSLTAGDNEQFF. The CDR3, as DNA: TGCGCCAGCAGCTTGACCGCAGGAGACAATGAGCAGTTCTTC.